This T cell receptor beta chain derives from a study of cytomegalovirus exposure and HLA in healthy donors. General study findings and limits: Available immune exposure information was restricted to CMV serostatus only. Specificity of a few CMV-associated chains for CMV antigens was verified in vitro.

Only one count was recorded for this clone. Its specificity is not known. The PCR was carried out with 60 Vbeta primers and 13 Jbeta primers. Assay used: immunoSEQ multiplex PCR; TCRdb lists only in-frame clones, some missing. The table shows 100,000 to 150,000 clones, with roughly 77% occurring only once. J gave up 0 bases and V 2 bases, and 5 bases lay outside the gene matches. CDR1 MNHNS and CDR2 SASEGT come from the germline V gene. The CDR3 is made up of 17 amino acids. Source material: PBMCs. The clonotype was recovered from a woman younger than 45 in good health and CMV-seronegative. The chain combines TRBV6-1 with TRBJ2-1; 9 positions agree with TRBD2. CDR3 region: CASSEPGLASSYNEQFF. The CDR3 DNA reads as TGTGCCAGCAGTGAACCGGGACTAGCAAGCTCCTACAATGAGCAGTTCTTC.